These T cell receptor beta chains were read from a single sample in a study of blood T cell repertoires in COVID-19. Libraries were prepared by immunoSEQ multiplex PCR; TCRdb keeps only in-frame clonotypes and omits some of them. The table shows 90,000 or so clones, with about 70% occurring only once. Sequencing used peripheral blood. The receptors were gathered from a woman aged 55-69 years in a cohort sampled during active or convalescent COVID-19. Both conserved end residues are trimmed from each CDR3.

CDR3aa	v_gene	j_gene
ASSGGSGANVLT	TRBV6-6	TRBJ2-6
ASSPMGGTYGYT	TRBV18	TRBJ1-2
ASSFWTGVNTGELF	TRBV28	TRBJ2-2
ASSLAAGFKETQY	TRBV5-1	TRBJ2-5
ASSLKGVSYGYT	TRBV13	TRBJ1-2
ASSTPERYTDTQY	TRBV5-1	TRBJ2-3
SVVTTGGRSARVEAF	TRBV29-1	TRBJ1-1
ASSSRDRTF	TRBV11-2	TRBJ1-1
ASSQGRKDYEQY	TRBV23-1	TRBJ2-7
ASSLGTGPMGTDTQY	TRBV5-1	TRBJ2-3
ASRLRDRNTEAF	TRBV28	TRBJ1-1
ASGPDKTDPEEFFAKNIQY	TRBV2	TRBJ2-4
ASSFYSGVEGYT	TRBV7-2	TRBJ1-2
ASSPRPWAQTEAF	TRBV9	TRBJ1-1
ATSRGTYSPLH	TRBV15	TRBJ1-6
ASGLVRDRGRGQPQH	TRBV12-5	TRBJ1-5
ASSPNRQGLRTGELF	TRBV28	TRBJ2-2
ASSLTGPNTEAF	TRBV5-1	TRBJ1-1
ASSQAGPSYNEQF	TRBV3-1/TRBV3-2	TRBJ2-1
ASSPRGGRGGTDTQY	TRBV4-2	TRBJ2-3
ASSTSTGYGYT	TRBV19	TRBJ1-2
ASSPGPSAYEQY	TRBV6-5	TRBJ2-7
ASSTGQSSYNEQF	TRBV19	TRBJ2-1
ASSLRATGLSGANVLT	TRBV7-2	TRBJ2-6
ASSHWTVHNEKLF	TRBV14	TRBJ1-4
ASRETSGGVETQY	TRBV6-6	TRBJ2-5
ASSSQGGAEAF	TRBV7-9	TRBJ1-1
ASSSQGFYEQY	TRBV5-1	TRBJ2-7
ASSLTGAPTDTQY	TRBV6-5	TRBJ2-3
ASSEVRTGSSGTEAF	TRBV2	TRBJ1-1
ASSRDNSYEQY	TRBV6-5	TRBJ2-7
ASSNEGRGREQY	TRBV5-1	TRBJ2-7
AISSPSGGHDEQF	TRBV10-3	TRBJ2-1
ASSLAGGDTDTQY	TRBV7-2	TRBJ2-3
ASSPPTTNEKLF	TRBV18	TRBJ1-4
AISDRGNQPQH	TRBV6-5	TRBJ1-5
ASGGGTGRFNEQF	TRBV12-5	TRBJ2-1
ASSEQGADTGELF	TRBV6-1	TRBJ2-2
ASSISTMNTEAF	TRBV19	TRBJ1-1
ASSRGGADIQY	TRBV7-2	TRBJ2-4
ASSLRHYEQY	TRBV12-3/TRBV12-4	TRBJ2-7
ASSQDTENFHEQY	TRBV3-1/TRBV3-2	TRBJ2-7
ASSYRTGLVYEQY	TRBV6-2/TRBV6-3	TRBJ2-7
ASSSGTGLTGELF	TRBV7-2	TRBJ2-2
ASSQRQGAVYGYT	TRBV4-2	TRBJ1-2
ASSQVGGLDQPQH	TRBV4-2	TRBJ1-5
ASSRATGTFVF	TRBV5-4	TRBJ2-1
ASSLDRGTEAF	TRBV12-3/TRBV12-4	TRBJ1-1
ASSFWTGQGADTEAF	TRBV11-2	TRBJ1-1
ASSLVPSRETQY	TRBV7-2	TRBJ2-5
ATSDLPGQGNTGELF	TRBV24-1	TRBJ2-2
ASSPDRVSAF	TRBV11-2	TRBJ1-1
ASSLRGANYEQY	TRBV27	TRBJ2-7